This T cell receptor (beta chain) was profiled in a study of blood T cell repertoires in COVID-19. Profiling relied on immunoSEQ multiplex PCR, and the TCRdb table lists in-frame clones only, not all of them. Of about 250,000 clones listed, more than 65% are singletons. The sequenced sample consisted of peripheral blood. The source of this sequence is a man in his fifties or sixties with active or convalescent COVID-19.

The CDR3 bases are TGTGCCAGCAGCGTAGGGGCTTCGGAGACCCAGTACTTC. Protein sequence: CASSVGASETQYF. The chain couples TRBV9 to TRBJ2-5; D gene ambiguous. Trimming removed 0 bases from V and 5 bases from J, with 8 bases in between. The CDR3 is 13 amino acids. Germline V gene lookup returns CDR1 SGDLS and CDR2 YYNGEE.